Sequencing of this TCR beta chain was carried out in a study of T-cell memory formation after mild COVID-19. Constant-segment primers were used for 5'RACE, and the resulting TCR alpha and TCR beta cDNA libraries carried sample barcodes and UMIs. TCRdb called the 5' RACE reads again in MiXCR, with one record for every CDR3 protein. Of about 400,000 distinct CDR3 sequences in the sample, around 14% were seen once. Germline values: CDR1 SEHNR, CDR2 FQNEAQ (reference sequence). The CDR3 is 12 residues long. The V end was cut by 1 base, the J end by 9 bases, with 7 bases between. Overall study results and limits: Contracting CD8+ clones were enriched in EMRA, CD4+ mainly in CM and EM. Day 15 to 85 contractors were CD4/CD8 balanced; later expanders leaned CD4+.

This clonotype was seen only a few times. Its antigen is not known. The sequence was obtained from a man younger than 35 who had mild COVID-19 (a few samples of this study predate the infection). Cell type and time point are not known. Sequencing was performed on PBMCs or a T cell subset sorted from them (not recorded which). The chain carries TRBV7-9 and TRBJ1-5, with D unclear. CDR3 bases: TGTGCCAGCAGCTTAGTTTGGCCGCCCCAGCATTTT. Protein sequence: CASSLVWPPQHF.